This T cell receptor beta chain originates from a study of metastatic and nonmetastatic thyroid tumors. Patients had received no treatment of any kind before thyroid surgery. The table lists this clone with many counts. At the DNA level, this CDR3 is encoded by other sequences in the same sample as well. TCRdb re-called the PCR reads through MiXCR. There are 50,000 or so clones in the sample; approximately 15% occur only once, and 2.5% to 3% lies in the top ten. This receptor was identified in a female donor with papillary thyroid cancer or a benign thyroid nodule (not recorded which). Some clones in this sample may be carry-over from other donors' samples. Source material: blood.

The CDR3 is CASSPGPGQGYTGELFF. CDR3 in DNA: TGTGCCAGCAGCCCGGGGCCGGGACAGGGGTACACCGGGGAGCTGTTTTTT. The chain has TRBV6-1 and TRBJ2-2, with 10 bases matching TRBD1. The CDR3 totals 17 residues. V lost 6 bases and J lost 3; bases outside the gene matches: 10. Germline assignment: CDR1 MNHNS and CDR2 SASEGT.